Listed below are T cell receptor beta chains from one sample, sequenced in a study of blood T cell repertoires in COVID-19. Profiled with immunoSEQ multiplex PCR; TCRdb holds only in-frame clones, not every one. Altogether approximately 250,000 clones are present, nearly 95% being singletons, with the ten largest covering about 0.8%. Sequenced sample: peripheral blood. These receptors were obtained from a man aged 30 to 39 with COVID-19, enrolled during active disease. Each CDR3 is given with its conserved first and last residue. A D gene is named only where the DNA matches it firmly. Clone size appears in some rows only: once, few, many, or a class for an expanded clone.

V gene: TRBV3-1/TRBV3-2
J gene: TRBJ2-3
clone size: NA
D gene: TRBD1
CDR3 DNA: TGTGCCAGCAGCCAAGGTACAGGGGGCACAGATACGCAGTATTTT
CDR3 protein: CASSQGTGGTDTQYF

V gene: TRBV18
J gene: TRBJ1-3
clone size: NA
D gene: NA
CDR3 DNA: TGTGCCAGCTCACCTACCCGGGAAAACTCTGGAAACACCATATATTTT
CDR3 protein: CASSPTRENSGNTIYF

V gene: TRBV1
J gene: TRBJ2-4
clone size: NA
D gene: NA
CDR3 DNA: TGCACCAGCAGCCAAGTTAAGAGACTAGTCGCCCCGGTCGGCAAAAACATTCAGTACTTC
CDR3 protein: CTSSQVKRLVAPVGKNIQYF

V gene: TRBV7-9
J gene: TRBJ2-2
clone size: NA
D gene: TRBD2
CDR3 DNA: TGTGCCAGCAGCCCTCAAGCGGGGGCCCGCACCGGGGAGCTGTTTTTT
CDR3 protein: CASSPQAGARTGELFF

V gene: TRBV20-1
J gene: TRBJ1-5
clone size: NA
D gene: NA
CDR3 DNA: TGCAGTGCTAGTATAGGGGGAAGCAATCAGCCCCAGCATTTT
CDR3 protein: CSASIGGSNQPQHF

V gene: TRBV6-5
J gene: TRBJ1-3
clone size: once
D gene: NA
CDR3 DNA: TGTGCCAGCAGTACAGGGTACTCTGGAAACACCATATATTTT
CDR3 protein: CASSTGYSGNTIYF

V gene: TRBV29-1
J gene: TRBJ1-2
clone size: NA
D gene: NA
CDR3 DNA: TGCAGCGTTGGACAGGCGCGTGGCTACACCTTC
CDR3 protein: CSVGQARGYTF

V gene: TRBV5-4
J gene: TRBJ2-5
clone size: NA
D gene: TRBD1
CDR3 DNA: TGTGCCAGCAGCCACTGGACAGGGGAAGAGACCCAGTACTTC
CDR3 protein: CASSHWTGEETQYF

V gene: TRBV6-5
J gene: TRBJ1-2
clone size: once
D gene: NA
CDR3 DNA: TGTGCCAGCAGTAACAGTGGTGGGAACTATGGCTACACCTTC
CDR3 protein: CASSNSGGNYGYTF

V gene: TRBV5-5
J gene: TRBJ1-1
clone size: NA
D gene: TRBD1
CDR3 DNA: TGTGCCAGCAGTCCCGACTTGGACAGGCAATCTTTCTTT
CDR3 protein: CASSPDLDRQSFF

V gene: TRBV7-9
J gene: TRBJ1-2
clone size: once
D gene: NA
CDR3 DNA: TGTGCCAGCAGCCGGACTCTAGGTGACTATGGCTACACCTTC
CDR3 protein: CASSRTLGDYGYTF

V gene: TRBV5-4
J gene: TRBJ2-7
clone size: NA
D gene: NA
CDR3 DNA: TGTGCCAGCAGCTTGGGAGGGGGGGCCGGTGAGCAGTACTTC
CDR3 protein: CASSLGGGAGEQYF

V gene: TRBV19
J gene: TRBJ1-3
clone size: NA
D gene: NA
CDR3 DNA: TGTGCCAGTAGCTCCCACAGGGCCTCTGGAAACACCATATATTTT
CDR3 protein: CASSSHRASGNTIYF

V gene: TRBV7-9
J gene: TRBJ1-2
clone size: NA
D gene: NA
CDR3 DNA: TGTGCCAGCAGCTCCCCTTCTGGGGGCGAGGGCTACACCTTC
CDR3 protein: CASSSPSGGEGYTF

V gene: TRBV13
J gene: TRBJ1-1
clone size: NA
D gene: TRBD1
CDR3 DNA: TGTGCCAGCAGCCGGACAGGGGAGACCACTGAAGCTTTCTTT
CDR3 protein: CASSRTGETTEAFF

V gene: TRBV7-9
J gene: TRBJ2-5
clone size: NA
D gene: NA
CDR3 DNA: TGTGCCAGCAGCTTTGGACTGGAGACCCAGTACTTC
CDR3 protein: CASSFGLETQYF

V gene: TRBV11-2
J gene: TRBJ2-7
clone size: NA
D gene: NA
CDR3 DNA: TGTGCCAGCAGCAAAGGACAGAGCTCCTACGAGCAGTACTTC
CDR3 protein: CASSKGQSSYEQYF

V gene: TRBV2
J gene: TRBJ1-1
clone size: NA
D gene: NA
CDR3 DNA: TGTGCCAGCAGTGTACAGGGCGGCACTGAAGCTTTCTTT
CDR3 protein: CASSVQGGTEAFF

V gene: TRBV2
J gene: TRBJ1-1
clone size: NA
D gene: NA
CDR3 DNA: TGTGCCAGCAGGACTACAGGGAGGGACACTGAAGCTTTCTTT
CDR3 protein: CASRTTGRDTEAFF

V gene: TRBV27
J gene: TRBJ2-5
clone size: NA
D gene: NA
CDR3 DNA: TGTGCCAGCAGTTTATCTCGACAGGCTCAAGAGACCCAGTACTTC
CDR3 protein: CASSLSRQAQETQYF

V gene: TRBV14
J gene: TRBJ2-1
clone size: NA
D gene: TRBD1
CDR3 DNA: TGTGCCAGCAGCCGCATCGGGACAGGGGAATACAATGAGCAGTTCTTC
CDR3 protein: CASSRIGTGEYNEQFF

V gene: TRBV13
J gene: TRBJ2-7
clone size: NA
D gene: TRBD1
CDR3 DNA: TGTGCCAGCAGCCCGCGCACGGGACAGGGGGCTTACGAGCAGTACTTC
CDR3 protein: CASSPRTGQGAYEQYF

V gene: TRBV18
J gene: TRBJ2-7
clone size: NA
D gene: TRBD1
CDR3 DNA: TGTGCCAGCTCAACGACCGCCGGGACAGGGAGATACGAGCAGTACTTC
CDR3 protein: CASSTTAGTGRYEQYF

V gene: TRBV5-5
J gene: TRBJ1-2
clone size: few
D gene: TRBD1
CDR3 DNA: TGTGCCAGCAGCCCCAAAACAGGGGGCCCCTATGGCTACACCTTC
CDR3 protein: CASSPKTGGPYGYTF

V gene: TRBV7-2
J gene: TRBJ1-4
clone size: NA
D gene: NA
CDR3 DNA: TGTGCCAGCAGCTTAGACCCAGGTCAGCGGGGGCAGGTGTTTTTT
CDR3 protein: CASSLDPGQRGQVFF

V gene: TRBV2
J gene: TRBJ1-6
clone size: NA
D gene: TRBD1
CDR3 DNA: TGTGCCAGCAGTGAAGCGACAGGGACGTCACCCCTCCACTTT
CDR3 protein: CASSEATGTSPLHF

V gene: TRBV6-5
J gene: TRBJ1-4
clone size: NA
D gene: NA
CDR3 DNA: TGTGCCAGCAGTTACCGCGGACTTCTGGAGGGAGAAAAACTGTTTTTT
CDR3 protein: CASSYRGLLEGEKLFF

V gene: TRBV10-3
J gene: TRBJ1-5
clone size: NA
D gene: TRBD1
CDR3 DNA: TGTGCCATCAGTGAGGACAGGGGAGGTTATCAGCCCCAGCATTTT
CDR3 protein: CAISEDRGGYQPQHF

V gene: TRBV27
J gene: TRBJ2-5
clone size: NA
D gene: NA
CDR3 DNA: TGTGCCAGCAGTTCCCCAGTGAGGGATTTAAAGACCCAGTACTTC
CDR3 protein: CASSSPVRDLKTQYF